The T cell receptor (beta chain) under discussion was sequenced for a study of cytomegalovirus exposure and HLA in healthy donors. With 60 Vbeta and 13 Jbeta primers, the PCR was carried out. Measured with immunoSEQ multiplex PCR; TCRdb has only the in-frame clones, and not every one. Among under 250,000 clones listed, 79% were seen once. In germline, CDR1 is SGHKS, CDR2 YYEKEE (reference sequence). The length of the CDR3 is 14 residues. V trimming: 6 bases; J trimming: 8 bases; junction bases outside the gene matches: 11. Comment on this clone: What it binds is not known.

Findings and caveats of the study: Testing in vitro showed a few CMV-associated chains specific for CMV antigens. When presence/absence was analysed, sequencing depth was taken to be roughly uniform across donors.

Material: PBMCs. The clonotype was recovered from a man in his fifties or sixties in good health and CMV-seronegative. The chain is built from TRBV5-5 and TRBJ1-2; 9 positions agree with TRBD1. The CDR3 spells CASTRGDRVGGYTF. In DNA, the CDR3 is TGTGCCAGCACCCGGGGGGACAGGGTCGGGGGCTACACCTTC.